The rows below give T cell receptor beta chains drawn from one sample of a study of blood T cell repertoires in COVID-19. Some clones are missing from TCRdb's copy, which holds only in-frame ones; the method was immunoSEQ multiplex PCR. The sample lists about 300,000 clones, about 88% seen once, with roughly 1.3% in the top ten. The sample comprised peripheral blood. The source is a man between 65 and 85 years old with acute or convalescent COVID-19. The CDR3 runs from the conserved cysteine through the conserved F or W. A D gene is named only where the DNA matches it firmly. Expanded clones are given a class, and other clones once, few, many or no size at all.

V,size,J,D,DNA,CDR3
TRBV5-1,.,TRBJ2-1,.,TGCGCCAGCAGCCAGACTTCATCCTCCTACAATGAGCAGTTCTTC,CASSQTSSSYNEQFF
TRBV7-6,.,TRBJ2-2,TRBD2,TGTGCCAGCAGCTTACGTCCAGCGGGAGGGCCGGTGGTAGCCGGGGAGCTGTTTTTT,CASSLRPAGGPVVAGELFF
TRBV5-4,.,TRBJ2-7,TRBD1,TGTGCCAGCAGCTCGATTCCCGGGACAGGGTCGGCCGAGCAGTACTTC,CASSSIPGTGSAEQYF
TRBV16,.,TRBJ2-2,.,TGTGCCAGCAAGTACAGGAGGAACACCGGGGAGCTGTTTTTT,CASKYRRNTGELFF
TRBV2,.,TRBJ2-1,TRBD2,TGTGCCAGCGCTTGGACTAGCGGGAGTGTCGGTGAGCAGTTCTTC,CASAWTSGSVGEQFF
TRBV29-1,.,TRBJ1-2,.,TGCAGCGTGCCCGGTGCAGGGTTACTCTACACCTTC,CSVPGAGLLYTF
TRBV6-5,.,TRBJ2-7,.,TGTGCCAGCAGTTACGACGGACAAAGACCCTACGAGCAGTACTTC,CASSYDGQRPYEQYF
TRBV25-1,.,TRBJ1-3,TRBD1,TGTGCCAGCAGGGCTACAGGGGATGGAAACACCATATATTTT,CASRATGDGNTIYF
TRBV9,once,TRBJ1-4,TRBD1,TGTGCCAGCAGCGTAGGGACAGGGTCGGCTGAAAAACTGTTTTTT,CASSVGTGSAEKLFF
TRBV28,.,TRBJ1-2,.,TGTGCCAGCAGTCCCCTTGACAGCTCTGGCTACACCTTC,CASSPLDSSGYTF
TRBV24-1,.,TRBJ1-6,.,TGTGCCACCAGTGATTCCCCAGGTCCCAGGCCGGGGGATTCACCCCTCCACTTT,CATSDSPGPRPGDSPLHF
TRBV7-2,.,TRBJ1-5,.,TGTGCCAGCAGCCTGGACAGCCTTTATCAGCCCCAGCATTTT,CASSLDSLYQPQHF
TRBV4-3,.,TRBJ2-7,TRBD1,TGCGCCAGCAGCCAAGCTACCGGGACAGGGGGCACCGTCTCCTACGAGCAGTACTTC,CASSQATGTGGTVSYEQYF
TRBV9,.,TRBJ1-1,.,TGTGCCAGCCGGGGGTATGGCAACACTGAAGCTTTCTTT,CASRGYGNTEAFF
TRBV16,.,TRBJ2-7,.,TGTGCCAGCAGCCAGGCTGGCGGGGAGCAGTACTTC,CASSQAGGEQYF
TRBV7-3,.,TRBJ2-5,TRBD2,TGTGCCAGCAGCCGTGGACTAGCGGGAGAGACCCAGTACTTC,CASSRGLAGETQYF
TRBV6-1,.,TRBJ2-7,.,TGTGCCAGCAGTGAACCCAAGACAGACTACGAGCAGTACTTC,CASSEPKTDYEQYF
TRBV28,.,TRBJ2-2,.,TGTGCCAGCAGCTCCACAGGGACAACCGGGGAGCTGTTTTTT,CASSSTGTTGELFF
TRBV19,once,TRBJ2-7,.,TGTGCCAGTAGTCCTCGGACAGACTCCTACGAGCAGTACTTC,CASSPRTDSYEQYF
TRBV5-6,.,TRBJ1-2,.,TGTGCCAGCAGCTTGGCCGCAGGGGCCAGTGGCTACACCTTC,CASSLAAGASGYTF
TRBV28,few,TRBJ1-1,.,TGTGCCAGCAGTTTATTTGGCAGTCTGAACACTGAAGCTTTCTTT,CASSLFGSLNTEAFF
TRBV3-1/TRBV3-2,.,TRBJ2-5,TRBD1,TGTGCCAGCAGCCCGCCGGACAGGGGGCCGGGAGAGACCCAGTACTTC,CASSPPDRGPGETQYF
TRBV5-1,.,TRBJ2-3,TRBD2,TGCGCCAGCAGCCATGGGACTAGCGGCCTTACCACAGATACGCAGTATTTT,CASSHGTSGLTTDTQYF
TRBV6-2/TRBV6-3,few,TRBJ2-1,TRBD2,TGTGCCAGCAGTTACGTAGCGGGTCTCAATGAGCAGTTCTTC,CASSYVAGLNEQFF
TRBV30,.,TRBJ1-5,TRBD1,TGTGCCTGGTGCACAGGGGGCAATCAGCCCCAGCATTTT,CAWCTGGNQPQHF
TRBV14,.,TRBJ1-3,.,TGTGCCAGCAGCCAATCGATGGGGGCTCCCGGAAACACCATATATTTT,CASSQSMGAPGNTIYF
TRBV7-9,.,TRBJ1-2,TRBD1,TGTGCCAGCAGCTCGGACAGGGGGAACTATGGCTACACCTTC,CASSSDRGNYGYTF
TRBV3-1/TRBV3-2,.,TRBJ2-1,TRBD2,TGTGCCAGCAGCCCAGCACCTAGCGGGGGGGCCTCTGAGCAGTTCTTC,CASSPAPSGGASEQFF
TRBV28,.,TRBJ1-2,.,TGTGCCAGCAGTTTAAATCCAGGGGCGCGGATCTATGGCTACACCTTC,CASSLNPGARIYGYTF
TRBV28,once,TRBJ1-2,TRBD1,TGTGCCAGCAGTTTAACGACAGGGGGCTATGGCTACACCTTC,CASSLTTGGYGYTF
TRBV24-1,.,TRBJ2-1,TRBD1,TGTGCCACCAGTGACCCAGGGACAGACGATGAGCAGTTCTTC,CATSDPGTDDEQFF
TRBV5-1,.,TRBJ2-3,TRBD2,TGCGCCAGCAATCCTAGCGGGGCAGATACGCAGTATTTT,CASNPSGADTQYF
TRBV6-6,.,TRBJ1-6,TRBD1,TGTGCCAGCAGTTACTCTGGACAGGAGCCACCCCTCCACTTT,CASSYSGQEPPLHF
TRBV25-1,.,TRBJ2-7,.,TGTGCCAGCAGTGAATCCCGACTAGGTGACTACGAGCAGTACTTC,CASSESRLGDYEQYF
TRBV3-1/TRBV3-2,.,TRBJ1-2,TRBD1,TGTGCCAGCAGCGCGACAGGGAGCTATGGCTACACCTTC,CASSATGSYGYTF
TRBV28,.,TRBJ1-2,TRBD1,TGTGCCAGCATAAGGACAGGCTATGGCTACACCTTC,CASIRTGYGYTF
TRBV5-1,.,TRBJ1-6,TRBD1,TGCGCCAGCCACAGGGGAGATAATTCACCCCTCCACTTT,CASHRGDNSPLHF
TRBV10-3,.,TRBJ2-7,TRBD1,TGTGCCATCACTCGGGGACAGGGAGACGAGCAGTACTTC,CAITRGQGDEQYF
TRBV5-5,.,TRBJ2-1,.,TGTGCCAGCAGCTTGGGAGCGAGCTCCTACAATGAGCAGTTCTTC,CASSLGASSYNEQFF
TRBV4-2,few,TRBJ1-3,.,TGTGCCAGCAGCCAAGGCGTCACAGCCTCTGGAAACACCATATATTTT,CASSQGVTASGNTIYF
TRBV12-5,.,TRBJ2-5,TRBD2,TGTGCTAGTGGTTTGGGGCTAGCGGGAGTAGCGGCAGAGACCCAGTACTTC,CASGLGLAGVAAETQYF
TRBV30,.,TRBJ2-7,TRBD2,TGTGCCTCCTCGAGGAACGGGGGGGCGAAGTACGAGCAGTACTTC,CASSRNGGAKYEQYF
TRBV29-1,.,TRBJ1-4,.,TGCAGCGTTGAATTAGGGGGAACTAATGAAAAACTGTTTTTT,CSVELGGTNEKLFF
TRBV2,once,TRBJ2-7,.,TGTGCCAGCAGTGACCCGGGAACTCCGTACTTC,CASSDPGTPYF
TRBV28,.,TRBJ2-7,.,TGTGCCAGCAGCGAAGGCGGGGGCAGCGAGCAGTACTTC,CASSEGGGSEQYF
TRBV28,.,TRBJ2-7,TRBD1,TGTGCCAGCAGCCCAGCCCCGGGACAGGGGGCGCGGTACTTC,CASSPAPGQGARYF
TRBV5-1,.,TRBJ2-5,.,TGCGCCAGCAGCTTGGCCAACGCGGGACAAGAGACCCAGTACTTC,CASSLANAGQETQYF
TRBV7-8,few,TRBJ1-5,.,TGTGCCAGCAGCCAGGGGTCGCATAGCAATCAGCCCCAGCATTTT,CASSQGSHSNQPQHF
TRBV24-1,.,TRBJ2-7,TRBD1,TGTGCCACCAGCGGCCGAGGGACAGGGGATTCCTACGAGCAGTACTTC,CATSGRGTGDSYEQYF
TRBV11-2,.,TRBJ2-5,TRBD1,TGTGCCAGCAGCGTCGGGACAGGGGAAGAGACCCAGTACTTC,CASSVGTGEETQYF
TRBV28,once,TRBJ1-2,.,TGTGCCAGCAGTTTATTGGGGGGGTGGGCTTATGGCTACACCTTC,CASSLLGGWAYGYTF
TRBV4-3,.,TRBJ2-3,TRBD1,TGCGCCAGCAGCCAAGACAATCACAGGGGGCGAGGTTCTACAGATACGCAGTATTTT,CASSQDNHRGRGSTDTQYF
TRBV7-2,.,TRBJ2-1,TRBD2,TGTGCCAGCAGCATCATCCGGGTAGCGGGGGTAAATGAGCAGTTCTTC,CASSIIRVAGVNEQFF
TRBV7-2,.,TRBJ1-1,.,TGTGCCAGCAGCTTATGGGAGGGAGAAGCTTTCTTT,CASSLWEGEAFF
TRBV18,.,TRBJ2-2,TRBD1,TGTGCCAGCTCACCCGGGACAGCGAACACCGGGGAGCTGTTTTTT,CASSPGTANTGELFF
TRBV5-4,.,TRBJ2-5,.,TGTGCCAGCAGCTTGGTACAGGTCGGACAAGAGACCCAGTACTTC,CASSLVQVGQETQYF
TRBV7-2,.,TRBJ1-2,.,TGTGCCAGCAGCCCCCGGGTGGCTGGCTACACCTTC,CASSPRVAGYTF
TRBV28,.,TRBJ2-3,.,TGTGCCAGCAGTCCAGGGATGTGGGGCACAGATACGCAGTATTTT,CASSPGMWGTDTQYF
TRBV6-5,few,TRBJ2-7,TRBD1,TGTGCCAGCAGCCCCGGACAGGGCCTCCTCTTC,CASSPGQGLLF